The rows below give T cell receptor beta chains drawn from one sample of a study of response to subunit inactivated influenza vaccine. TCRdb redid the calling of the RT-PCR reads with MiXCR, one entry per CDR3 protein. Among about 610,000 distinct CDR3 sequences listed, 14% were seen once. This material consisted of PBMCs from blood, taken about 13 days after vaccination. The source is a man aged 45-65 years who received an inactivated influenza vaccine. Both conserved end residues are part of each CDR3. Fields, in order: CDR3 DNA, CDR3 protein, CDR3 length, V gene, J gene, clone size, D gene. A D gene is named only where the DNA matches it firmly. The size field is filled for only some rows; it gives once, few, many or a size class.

CDR3nt: TGTGCCAGCAGCCCTCGAGGGTTGGACACCGGGGAGCTGTTTTTT; CDR3aa: CASSPRGLDTGELFF; len: 15; v_gene: TRBV7-3; j_gene: TRBJ2-2; abundance: few; d_gene: -
CDR3nt: TGTGCCAGCGGACCTAGGACTGGGTACAATGAGCAGTTCTTC; CDR3aa: CASGPRTGYNEQFF; len: 14; v_gene: TRBV2; j_gene: TRBJ2-1; abundance: many; d_gene: -
CDR3nt: TGCGCCAGCAGCGTGGACAGGGGGAACACCGGGGAGCTGTTTTTT; CDR3aa: CASSVDRGNTGELFF; len: 15; v_gene: TRBV4-3; j_gene: TRBJ2-2; abundance: many; d_gene: TRBD1
CDR3nt: TGCGCCAGCAGCTTGGAAGCGCAGGGGGCCTACAATGAGCAGTTCTTC; CDR3aa: CASSLEAQGAYNEQFF; len: 16; v_gene: TRBV5-1; j_gene: TRBJ2-1; abundance: few; d_gene: TRBD1
CDR3nt: TGTGCCAGCAGCCAAGGTTCGTGGGGACAAGAGACCCAGTACTTC; CDR3aa: CASSQGSWGQETQYF; len: 15; v_gene: TRBV4-2; j_gene: TRBJ2-5; abundance: -; d_gene: -
CDR3nt: TGTGCCAGCAGCACGGACAGGAACCGAGGAGATACGCAGTATTTT; CDR3aa: CASSTDRNRGDTQYF; len: 15; v_gene: TRBV5-5; j_gene: TRBJ2-3; abundance: many; d_gene: TRBD1
CDR3nt: TGTGCCATCAGTGAGTTAAAGGAGACCCAGTACTTC; CDR3aa: CAISELKETQYF; len: 12; v_gene: TRBV10-3; j_gene: TRBJ2-5; abundance: few; d_gene: -
CDR3nt: TGTGCCTGGAGTGTGGAAGGGGTTTCCTACAATGAGCAGTTCTTC; CDR3aa: CAWSVEGVSYNEQFF; len: 15; v_gene: TRBV30; j_gene: TRBJ2-1; abundance: -; d_gene: -
CDR3nt: TGTGCCAGCAGTTTATCGGTCTTTGAGGGAGGGCCCTACGAGCAGTACTTC; CDR3aa: CASSLSVFEGGPYEQYF; len: 17; v_gene: TRBV27; j_gene: TRBJ2-7; abundance: few; d_gene: TRBD2
CDR3nt: TGTGCCAGCAGCCCACGGACAGGGTCGGAGACCCAGTACTTC; CDR3aa: CASSPRTGSETQYF; len: 14; v_gene: TRBV7-9; j_gene: TRBJ2-5; abundance: few; d_gene: TRBD1
CDR3nt: TGCGCCAGCAGCTTGGCCGGGACAGGGGTTCCAAACGAGCAGTACTTC; CDR3aa: CASSLAGTGVPNEQYF; len: 16; v_gene: TRBV5-1; j_gene: TRBJ2-7; abundance: few; d_gene: TRBD1
CDR3nt: TGTGCCAGCAGTTCCCGACTAGCGGGGGCACAAGAGACCCAGTACTTC; CDR3aa: CASSSRLAGAQETQYF; len: 16; v_gene: TRBV12-3/TRBV12-4; j_gene: TRBJ2-5; abundance: few; d_gene: TRBD2
CDR3nt: TGTGCCAGCACCCTCCAGGGTGCTGGGGCCAACGTCCTGACTTTC; CDR3aa: CASTLQGAGANVLTF; len: 15; v_gene: TRBV28; j_gene: TRBJ2-6; abundance: -; d_gene: -
CDR3nt: TGTGCCAGCAGTCGGACATCAAGCAATCAGCCCCAGCATTTT; CDR3aa: CASSRTSSNQPQHF; len: 14; v_gene: TRBV6-1; j_gene: TRBJ1-5; abundance: few; d_gene: -
CDR3nt: TGTGCCAGCAGTTTCGCGAGCGGGGGGTTGACTTATACGCAGTATTTT; CDR3aa: CASSFASGGLTYTQYF; len: 16; v_gene: TRBV12-3/TRBV12-4; j_gene: TRBJ2-3; abundance: few; d_gene: TRBD2
CDR3nt: TGCGCCAGCAGCCCTGAAGGGGGTGTGGGTGAGCAGTACTTC; CDR3aa: CASSPEGGVGEQYF; len: 14; v_gene: TRBV4-3; j_gene: TRBJ2-7; abundance: -; d_gene: -
CDR3nt: TGCAGTGCTAGAGATCTTAGGACAGGGGGCGCCTCCCGGCCCACTGAAGCTTTCTTT; CDR3aa: CSARDLRTGGASRPTEAFF; len: 19; v_gene: TRBV20-1; j_gene: TRBJ1-1; abundance: -; d_gene: TRBD1
CDR3nt: TGTGCCAGCTCACCAGACGGGACAGTCCAAGAGACCCAGTACTTC; CDR3aa: CASSPDGTVQETQYF; len: 15; v_gene: TRBV18; j_gene: TRBJ2-5; abundance: many; d_gene: TRBD1